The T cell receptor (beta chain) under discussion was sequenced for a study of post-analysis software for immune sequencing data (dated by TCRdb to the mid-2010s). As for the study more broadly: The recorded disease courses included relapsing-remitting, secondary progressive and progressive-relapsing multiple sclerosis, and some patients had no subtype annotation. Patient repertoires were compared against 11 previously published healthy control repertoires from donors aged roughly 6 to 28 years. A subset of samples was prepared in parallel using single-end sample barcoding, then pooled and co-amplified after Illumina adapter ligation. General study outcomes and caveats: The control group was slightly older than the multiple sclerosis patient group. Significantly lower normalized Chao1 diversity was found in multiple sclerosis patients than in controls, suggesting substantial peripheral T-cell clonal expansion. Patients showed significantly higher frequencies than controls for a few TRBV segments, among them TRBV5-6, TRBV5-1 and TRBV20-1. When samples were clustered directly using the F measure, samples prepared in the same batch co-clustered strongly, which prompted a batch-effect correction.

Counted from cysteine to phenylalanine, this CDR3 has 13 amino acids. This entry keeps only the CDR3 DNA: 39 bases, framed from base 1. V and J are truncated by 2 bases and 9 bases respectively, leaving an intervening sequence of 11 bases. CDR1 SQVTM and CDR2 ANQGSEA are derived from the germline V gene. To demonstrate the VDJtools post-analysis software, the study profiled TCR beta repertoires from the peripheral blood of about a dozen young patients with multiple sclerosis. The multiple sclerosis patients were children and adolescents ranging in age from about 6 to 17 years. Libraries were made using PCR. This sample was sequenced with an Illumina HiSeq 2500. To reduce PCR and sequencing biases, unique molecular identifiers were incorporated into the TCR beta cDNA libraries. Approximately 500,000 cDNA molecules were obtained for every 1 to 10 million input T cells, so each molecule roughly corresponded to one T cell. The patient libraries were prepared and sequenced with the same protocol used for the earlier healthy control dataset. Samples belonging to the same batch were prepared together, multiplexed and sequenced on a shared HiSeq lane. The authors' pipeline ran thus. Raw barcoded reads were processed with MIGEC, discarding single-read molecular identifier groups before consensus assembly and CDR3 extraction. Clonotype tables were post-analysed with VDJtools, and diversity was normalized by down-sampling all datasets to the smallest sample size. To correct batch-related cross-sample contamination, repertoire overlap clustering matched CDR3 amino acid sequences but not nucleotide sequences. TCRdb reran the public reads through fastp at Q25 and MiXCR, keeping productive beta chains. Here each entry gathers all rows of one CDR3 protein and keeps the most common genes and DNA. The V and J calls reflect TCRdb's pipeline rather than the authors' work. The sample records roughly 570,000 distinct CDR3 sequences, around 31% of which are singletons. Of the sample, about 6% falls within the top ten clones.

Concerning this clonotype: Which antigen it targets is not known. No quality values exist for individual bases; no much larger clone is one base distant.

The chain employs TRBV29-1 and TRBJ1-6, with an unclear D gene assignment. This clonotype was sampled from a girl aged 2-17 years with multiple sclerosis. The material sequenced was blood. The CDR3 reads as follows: CSVEQERGSPLHF. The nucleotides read TGCAGCGTTGAACAGGAGCGCGGTTCACCCCTCCACTTT.